This TCR beta chain was captured by sequencing in a study of blood T cell repertoires in COVID-19 (dated by TCRdb to 2018 to 2021). For context, the study as a whole: Samples covering the acute and convalescent phases of COVID-19 were provided by collaborators in the United States, Italy and Spain. The material from the prospective study consisted of cDNA or gDNA derived from T cells, B-cell-depleted T cells, or PBMCs. The dataset comprised deeply sampled blood TCRbeta repertoires from subjects exposed to, actively infected with, or recovered from COVID-19. The repertoires were released in a freely available public database meant as a resource for research on the immune response to SARS-CoV-2. The samples were drawn from the first 160 participants of the ongoing ImmuneRACE study and from 950 to 1,500 subjects provided by 6 global collaborators. Nearly every sample came with metadata listing a de-identified subject ID, COVID-19 status, age in years and sex. Where HLA class I and class II types were available, the types were taken from metadata supplied by the sample provider, not from assay-based typing.

Whole blood was collected in K2EDTA tubes by collaborating institutions according to the institutions' own protocols. For TCRbeta analysis, collaborator samples were shipped as frozen whole blood, as isolated PBMCs, or as DNA extracted from either sample type. TCRbeta CDR3 regions were amplified from genomic DNA using the immunoSEQ Assay, a bias-controlled multiplex PCR. Turning to the authors' computational methods: Nucleated cell counts per sample were estimated from amplification of reference gene primers within the assay. To quantify the absolute abundance of each unique TCRbeta CDR3 rearrangement, sequence reads were collapsed and filtered. For each sample, productive Simpson clonality was calculated as the square root of Simpson's diversity index across productive rearrangements. TCRdb obtained this table from immuneACCESS and retained in-frame rearrangements with V and J assigned. These tables miss some clones; where compared with another copy, unresolved V genes account for less than half of the shortfall, and the remainder is unexplained. V, J and clone size were drawn from that table, and D and trimming were deduced from the DNA. The sample profile shows 50,000 to 75,000 clones; about three quarters of them were found once. The ten largest clones capture 5% to 5.5% of the sample.

Findings and caveats that apply to the study as a whole: The quantity of clinical and demographic metadata differed by source and by participant and was supplied without curation.

CDR1 and CDR2 are read off the germline V gene as LGHNA and YNFKEQ. Taken from cysteine to phenylalanine, the CDR3 has 16 residues. Only the CDR3 portion is preserved as DNA: 48 bases, with reading frame beginning at the first base. V gives up 0 bases and J gives up 2 bases, and the segment between their germline ends measures 12 bases. With regard to this clone: There is no known antigen for this receptor. The input lacks base qualities; no much larger clone sits a single base away.

The TCR was taken from a human donor in a cohort sampled during active COVID-19. This receptor chain uses TRBV4-2 and TRBJ2-3, with the identity of the D gene unclear. The sequenced sample consisted of peripheral blood. The CDR3 protein: CASSQDLEFPTDTQYF. The DNA reads TGTGCCAGCAGCCAAGATCTTGAGTTCCCCACAGATACGCAGTATTTT.